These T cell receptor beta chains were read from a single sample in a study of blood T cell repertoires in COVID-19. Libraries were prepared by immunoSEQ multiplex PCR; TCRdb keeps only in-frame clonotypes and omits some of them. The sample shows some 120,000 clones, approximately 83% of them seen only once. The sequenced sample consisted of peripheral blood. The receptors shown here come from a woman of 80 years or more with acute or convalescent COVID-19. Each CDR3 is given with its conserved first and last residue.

cdr3_aa: CASSQDFPNPGHQPQHF; j_call: TRBJ1-5; v_call: TRBV4-3; cdr3_length: 17
cdr3_aa: CASSLGGQPQHF; j_call: TRBJ1-5; v_call: TRBV28; cdr3_length: 12
cdr3_aa: CASSPSGGAITEPQHF; j_call: TRBJ1-5; v_call: TRBV4-1; cdr3_length: 16
cdr3_aa: CASRRQGGAGNTIYF; j_call: TRBJ1-3; v_call: TRBV6-5; cdr3_length: 15
cdr3_aa: CASRAPDWDRTDTQYF; j_call: TRBJ2-3; v_call: TRBV9; cdr3_length: 16
cdr3_aa: CASSFGTENYGYTF; j_call: TRBJ1-2; v_call: TRBV5-6; cdr3_length: 14
cdr3_aa: CASSLQGQDYEQYF; j_call: TRBJ2-7; v_call: TRBV7-2; cdr3_length: 14
cdr3_aa: CASSGDQGYQPQHF; j_call: TRBJ1-5; v_call: TRBV5-5; cdr3_length: 14
cdr3_aa: CASSVTGGILSGNTIYF; j_call: TRBJ1-3; v_call: TRBV9; cdr3_length: 17
cdr3_aa: CASSLGQSDYGYTF; j_call: TRBJ1-2; v_call: TRBV5-1; cdr3_length: 14